The 22 T cell receptor beta chains reported below all come from one sample, sequenced in a study of Ad26.COV2.S vaccination and SARS-CoV-2 variants. Regarding treatment: about 20 received Ad26.COV2.S at low or high dose, single or two shots; 5 received placebo; per-sample allocation not given. Specimen acquisition occurred on day 63 following the initial vaccine or placebo injection. TCRdb keeps only in-frame clones here, not all; method: immunoSEQ multiplex PCR. Of over 450,000 clones listed, about nine tenths are singletons. The material was peripheral blood, obtained in a trial of Ad26.COV2.S vaccine versus placebo. These TCRs come from a person between 18 and 65 years old who received the Ad26.COV2.S COVID-19 vaccine or a placebo.

V usage is TRBV9 and J usage is TRBJ2-7, with 7 bases lining up with TRBD1. The CDR3 covers 15 residues. CDR1 and CDR2 from the germline V gene are SGDLS and YYNGEE. The V gene end was trimmed by 3 bases and the J gene end by 5 bases; junction bases not matched to a gene: 11. The chain's CDR3 is CASSATGYDWNEQYF. Here the CDR3 DNA reads TGTGCCAGCAGCGCGACAGGGTACGATTGGAACGAGCAGTACTTC.

The chain combines TRBV2 with TRBJ1-2; D is perhaps TRBD1 (6 bases). V lost 6 bases to trimming and J lost 5 bases, with 16 bases between them. CDR1 SNHLY and CDR2 FYNNEI come from the germline V gene. The CDR3 extends over 14 amino acids. The CDR3, as DNA: TGTGCCAGCAGGTCCCCGACAGGAACGTATGGCTACACCTTC. The encoded protein is CASRSPTGTYGYTF. Combining the CDR3 with reference TRBV2 and TRBJ1-2 gives the whole variable domain EPEVTQTPSHQVTQMGQEVILRCVPISNHLYFYWYRQILGQKVEFLVSFYNNEISEKSEIFDDQFSVERPDGSNFTLKIRSTKLEDSAMYFCASRSPTGTYGYTFGSGTRLTVV.

The chain couples TRBV27 to TRBJ2-1, with D perhaps TRBD2 (7 bases). The V gene lost 2 bases and the J gene lost 6 bases, with 11 bases spanning the gap. The CDR3 spans 14 residues. The germline V gene encodes CDR1 MNHEY and CDR2 SMNVEV (reference sequence). This CDR3 reads CASSLRGAVNEQFF. Here the CDR3 DNA reads TGTGCCAGCAGTTTACGGGGGGCGGTCAATGAGCAGTTCTTC.

The chain couples TRBV2 to TRBJ2-3; 11 bases are shared with TRBD1. CDR3 length: 15 amino acids. Per germline, CDR1 SNHLY and CDR2 FYNNEI. V gave up 6 bases and J gave up 6 bases; unmatched junction bases: 8. The CDR3 coding sequence is TGTGCCAGCAGGGTGGGACAGGGGGTGTCGGATACGCAGTATTTT. It translates to CASRVGQGVSDTQYF.

The chain carries TRBV7-2 and TRBJ2-1; tentatively, D is TRBD2 (6 bases). There are 14 residues in the CDR3. CDR1 is SGHTA and CDR2 is FQGNSA in the germline V gene. V lost 2 bases and J 5 bases, leaving 10 bases between the germline ends. The CDR3 loop reads CASSLRREDNEQFF. For the CDR3, the DNA is TGTGCCAGCAGCTTACGGCGGGAAGACAATGAGCAGTTCTTC. Variable domain in full (rest from reference TRBV7-2 and TRBJ2-1): GAGVSQSPSNKVTEKGKDVELRCDPISGHTALYWYRQSLGQGLEFLIYFQGNSAPDKSGLPSDRFSAERTGGSVSTLTIQRTQQEDSAVYLCASSLRREDNEQFFGPGTRLTVL.

CDR3 amino acids: CASAPGPVELFF. The DNA for the CDR3 is TGTGCCAGCGCGCCGGGGCCGGTGGAGCTGTTTTTT. The gene calls are TRBV19 and TRBJ2-2; D may be TRBD1 or TRBD2 (5 bases each). There are 12 residues in the CDR3. Per the germline V gene, CDR1 is LNHDA and CDR2 is SQIVND (reference sequence). Between the trimmed V and J ends, which lost 9 bases and 10 bases, there was a span of 15 bases. The full variable domain, with the rest looked up from reference TRBV19 and TRBJ2-2, is DGGITQSPKYLFRKEGQNVTLSCEQNLNHDAMYWYRQDPGQGLRLIYYSQIVNDFQKGDIAEGYSVSREKKESFPLTVTSAQKNPTAFYLCASAPGPVELFFGEGSRLTVL.

The chain combines TRBV19 with TRBJ1-4; D uncertain. The CDR3 loop spans 14 amino acids. Trimming removed 5 bases from V and 4 bases from J, with 11 bases in between. The germline CDR1 and CDR2 sequences are LNHDA and SQIVND (reference sequence). Written as DNA, the CDR3 is TGTGCCAGTAGTCTAACGGAGGGTAATGAAAAACTGTTTTTT. Encoded protein: CASSLTEGNEKLFF.

This sequence joins TRBV28 and TRBJ2-7; 7 nucleotides agree with TRBD1. The CDR3 contains 13 residues. Germline lookup yields CDR1 MDHEN and CDR2 SYDVKM. The J segment lost 5 bases and the V segment lost 6 bases, leaving 7 bases of the junction unmatched. CDR3 bases: TGTGCCAGCAGCCTCGGACAGGTCCACGAGCAGTACTTC. It translates to CASSLGQVHEQYF.

Only a few counts were recorded for this clone. The V and J genes are TRBV7-3 and TRBJ1-5, with no clear D. The CDR3 contains 13 residues. The V gene lost 3 bases and the J gene lost 4 bases, with 7 bases spanning the gap. The V gene's germline CDR1 is SGHTA and CDR2 FQGTGA. The CDR3 DNA sequence: TGTGCCAGCAGCTTTGATGCAAATCAGCCCCAGCATTTT. Amino acid sequence: CASSFDANQPQHF.

V usage is TRBV30 and J usage is TRBJ1-1, with D possibly TRBD1 on 5 matching bases. In germline, CDR1 is GTSNPN, CDR2 SVGIG (reference sequence). The CDR3 sequence is 13 residues long. Trimming pared 3 bases from V and 4 bases from J, leaving 12 bases between. As DNA, the CDR3 is TGTGCCTGGAGCTTAGGGGTGGGCACTGAAGCTTTCTTT. Translated, it gives CAWSLGVGTEAFF.

This chain connects TRBV7-3 to TRBJ2-5; D ambiguous. Germline loops: CDR1 SGHTA, CDR2 FQGTGA. V was shortened by 2 bases and J by 4 bases, with 5 bases between the two germline ends. The CDR3 is 12 residues long. This CDR3 reads CASSLPGETQYF. The CDR3 bases are TGTGCCAGCAGCTTACCAGGAGAGACCCAGTACTTC. Full variable domain (missing parts from reference TRBV7-3 and TRBJ2-5): GAGVSQTPSNKVTEKGKYVELRCDPISGHTALYWYRQSLGQGPEFLIYFQGTGAADDSGLPNDRFFAVRPEGSVSTLKIQRTERGDSAVYLCASSLPGETQYFGPGTRLLVL.

The chain recombines TRBV4-2 with TRBJ2-3, with TRBD2 matching over 13 bases. The CDR3 consists of 18 residues. Germline V gene data show CDR1 as LGHNA and CDR2 as YNFKEQ. Losses at the gene ends were 4 bases for V and 2 bases for J; bases not matched to a gene: 9. This chain's CDR3 is CASSRRLGTSGNTDTQYF. The DNA for the CDR3 is TGTGCCAGCAGCCGCCGCCTCGGGACTAGCGGGAACACAGATACGCAGTATTTT.

This chain uses TRBV7-9 with TRBJ2-5; 8 bases are shared with TRBD1. Unmatched junction bases numbered 4, after V lost 5 bases and J lost 5 bases. The CDR3 sequence is 13 residues long. Germline V gene lookup returns CDR1 SEHNR and CDR2 FQNEAQ (reference sequence). The CDR3 region is CASSARGRETQYF. The CDR3 DNA sequence: TGTGCCAGCAGCGCCAGGGGGCGGGAGACCCAGTACTTC. Together with reference TRBV7-9 and TRBJ2-5, the CDR3 gives the full variable domain: DTGVSQNPRHKITKRGQNVTFRCDPISEHNRLYWYRQTLGQGPEFLTYFQNEAQLEKSRLLSDRFSAERPKGSFSTLEIQRTEQGDSAMYLCASSARGRETQYFGPGTRLLVL.

The rearrangement uses TRBV6-5 and TRBJ2-7; 9 bases map to TRBD1. Per the germline V gene, CDR1 is MNHEY and CDR2 is SVGAGI. V shed 5 bases, J shed 4 bases, and the junction held 9 bases outside the gene matches. CDR3 length: 15 residues. This CDR3 reads CASSPSGTGTYEQYF. As DNA, the CDR3 is TGTGCCAGCAGTCCCTCCGGGACAGGGACGTACGAGCAGTACTTC.

This clone occurred a few times. The V gene is TRBV19, the J gene TRBJ1-1; D call uncertain. This CDR3 is built from 16 residues. CDR1 is LNHDA and CDR2 is SQIVND in the germline V gene (reference sequence). Trimming cost V 5 bases and J 1 base, with 17 bases left between them. This CDR3 is CASSPLPWRANTEAFF. CDR3 nucleotide sequence: TGTGCCAGTAGTCCCCTCCCGTGGCGGGCGAACACTGAAGCTTTCTTT.

The V call is TRBV5-1, the J call TRBJ1-1, with 7 bases that match TRBD1. Germline V gene data show CDR1 as SGHRS and CDR2 as YFSETQ. Trimming cost V 4 bases and J 6 bases; bases outside gene matches: 9. CDR3 length equals 14 residues. CDR3 DNA sequence: TGCGCCAGCAGCACCGACAGGGTGGAGGCTGAAGCTTTCTTT. Its protein is CASSTDRVEAEAFF.

This chain connects TRBV9 to TRBJ2-2, with 7 nucleotides matching TRBD2. V lost 6 bases to trimming and J lost 3 bases; unmatched junction nucleotides: 8. The CDR3 totals 15 residues. Per germline, CDR1 SGDLS and CDR2 YYNGEE. CDR3 protein: CASTSGIGDTGELFF. The CDR3 DNA follows: TGTGCCAGCACCAGCGGGATAGGGGACACCGGGGAGCTGTTTTTT.

The rearrangement links TRBV6-5 to TRBJ2-7, with D perhaps matching TRBD1 or TRBD2 (6 bases each). The CDR3 totals 15 residues. Germline V gives CDR1 MNHEY, CDR2 SVGAGI. V lost 2 bases, J lost 3 bases, and 14 bases lay in between. CDR3 nucleotides: TGTGCCAGCAGTTACGGGGGCGGGACGATCTACGAGCAGTACTTC. Protein product: CASSYGGGTIYEQYF.

The chain employs TRBV6-1 and TRBJ2-3; 13 bases match TRBD2. CDR1 and CDR2 (germline): MNHNS, SASEGT. Germline trimming cut 3 bases from V and 4 bases from J; bases unmatched to any gene: 1. This CDR3 spans 15 amino acids. The CDR3 nucleotides are TGTGCCAGCAGTGAGACTAGCGGGGGGCCAGATACGCAGTATTTT. Amino acids: CASSETSGGPDTQYF.

The chain links TRBV19 to TRBJ1-5; tentatively, D is TRBD1 (5 bases). In germline, CDR1 is LNHDA, CDR2 SQIVND (reference sequence). Between the trimmed V and J ends, which lost 5 bases and 6 bases, there was a span of 14 bases. The CDR3 is 14 residues long. CDR3: CASSRAGRGQPQHF. The CDR3 DNA sequence: TGTGCCAGTAGTCGTGCGGGGCGCGGTCAGCCCCAGCATTTT.

This clone was seen once. The V gene is TRBV12-5, the J gene TRBJ1-3; D remains ambiguous. V was trimmed by 2 bases and J by 0 bases, leaving 14 bases between them. The CDR3 length is 17 residues. Germline V gives CDR1 LGHNT, CDR2 FRNRAP. The CDR3 region has the DNA TGTGCTAGTGGTTTGTCGGCTCGGGCCAGCTCTGGAAACACCATATATTTT. This encodes CASGLSARASSGNTIYF.

The rearrangement uses TRBV6-1 and TRBJ1-5; D may be TRBD1 (5 bases). The CDR3 runs 16 residues. Trimming stripped 3 bases from V and 5 bases from J, with 17 bases between. Germline CDR1 and CDR2: MNHNS and SASEGT. CDR3 in DNA: TGTGCCAGCAGTGACCACGTGGGGGGTTCGCATCAGCCCCAGCATTTT. Its protein product is CASSDHVGGSHQPQHF.